This T cell receptor (beta chain) emerged from a study of beta chain features in type 1 diabetes. Overall study context: The patients were much like the healthy donors in age, gender and cell yields. Across all samples, some 110 million sorted cells were examined.

A remark on this clone: As yet, its antigen is unknown.

By way of CD45RO/CCR7/CD25/CD127/CD95/CD27, the CD4+ regulatory, stem cell-like memory, central memory and naive cells were sorted. The study's findings and limits: A greater similarity of naive, central memory and Treg TCRB repertoires was seen among patients than among healthy donors.

Investigators reverse transcribed all isolated RNA, so they sequenced expressed TCRB transcripts. Here immunoSEQ multiplex PCR was the method, and the copy in TCRdb shows in-frame clones only, minus some. Of 900,000 or so clones in the sample, 15% to 20% were seen once. Germline V lookup: CDR1 ENHRY, CDR2 SYGVKD. V lost 4 bases, J lost 4 bases, and 8 bases lay in between. CDR3 length: 13 amino acids. The sequenced material came from naive CD4+ T cells from blood. The source of this sequence is a woman aged 18-30 years in good health. The rearrangement joins TRBV10-3 to TRBJ1-5, with a possible D match to TRBD1 (5 bases). In DNA form, the CDR3 reads TGTGCCATCAGTGGACAGACGAATCAGCCCCAGCATTTT. It specifies CAISGQTNQPQHF.